One sample yielded the 9 T cell receptor beta chains listed below, sequenced in a study of blood T cell repertoires in COVID-19. Sequencing used immunoSEQ multiplex PCR; TCRdb keeps in-frame clones, though not all of them. This table has under 100,000 clones, about 85% appearing once. Sequencing was done on a sample of peripheral blood. These TCRs come from a woman older than 75 with COVID-19, enrolled during active disease.

J is TRBJ2-1 and V is TRBV6-5; 9 nucleotides agree with TRBD2. The CDR3 sequence is 12 residues long. Germline V lookup: CDR1 MNHEY, CDR2 SVGAGI. Germline trimming cut 8 bases from V and 10 bases from J; bases unmatched to any gene: 6. The CDR3 is CASRLAGWEQFF. The CDR3 DNA reads TGTGCCAGCCGGCTAGCGGGGTGGGAGCAGTTCTTC.

The chain couples TRBV28 to TRBJ2-7; TRBD2 matches at 14 bases. Germline CDR1 reads MDHEN; CDR2 reads SYDVKM. V lost 5 bases to trimming and J lost 3 bases; unmatched junction nucleotides: 9. The CDR3 extends over 17 amino acids. CDR3 DNA: TGTGCCAGCAGTCCTGGGACTAGCGGGAGAAGGGACTACGAGCAGTACTTC. Translated: CASSPGTSGRRDYEQYF.

This clone was detected a few times. The V and J genes are TRBV19 and TRBJ1-5; 8 bases match TRBD1. V was pared by 6 bases and J by 2 bases, with 6 bases of the junction left unmatched. The CDR3 is made up of 15 amino acids. CDR1 is LNHDA, CDR2 SQIVND, per germline (reference sequence). This chain's CDR3 is CASRPGGLGNQPQHF. The CDR3, as DNA: TGTGCCAGTAGGCCAGGGGGCCTAGGCAATCAGCCCCAGCATTTT.

The chain employs TRBV28 and TRBJ1-1, with TRBD1 identical over 7 bases. This CDR3 is 13 amino acids long. The V segment lost 7 bases and the J segment 5 bases; nucleotides outside the gene matches: 7. CDR1 is MDHEN, CDR2 SYDVKM, per germline. This CDR3 is CASKPDRVTEAFF. In DNA, the CDR3 is TGTGCCAGCAAACCCGACAGGGTAACTGAAGCTTTCTTT.

The chain is built from TRBV2 and TRBJ2-1; TRBD1 aligns across 10 bases. V was pared by 5 bases and J by 10 bases, with 5 bases of the junction left unmatched. The CDR3 sequence is 13 residues long. Germline CDR1 is SNHLY and CDR2 is FYNNEI. This CDR3 is CASSKDRGGEQFF. DNA for the CDR3: TGTGCCAGCAGTAAGGACAGGGGGGGAGAGCAGTTCTTC.

The V gene is TRBV19, the J gene TRBJ2-7, with a possible D match to TRBD2 (5 bases). This CDR3 is built from 14 residues. From germline, CDR1 is LNHDA and CDR2 SQIVND (reference sequence). Trimming cost V 7 bases and J 0 bases, with 13 bases left between them. CDR3 region: CASTPDWDSYEQYF. DNA of the CDR3: TGTGCCAGTACCCCGGACTGGGACTCCTACGAGCAGTACTTC. Based on the CDR3 plus reference TRBV19 and TRBJ2-7, the full variable domain is DGGITQSPKYLFRKEGQNVTLSCEQNLNHDAMYWYRQDPGQGLRLIYYSQIVNDFQKGDIAEGYSVSREKKESFPLTVTSAQKNPTAFYLCASTPDWDSYEQYFGPGTRLTVT.

This clone was picked up a small number of times. The V gene is TRBV4-3, the J gene TRBJ2-7; D is perhaps TRBD2 (6 bases). CDR1 and CDR2 (germline): LGHNA, YSLEER. The CDR3 runs 14 residues. V was shortened by 0 bases and J by 7 bases, with 13 bases between the two germline ends. CDR3 DNA sequence: TGCGCCAGCAGCCAAGACAGGGCTAGCGCGGAGCAGTACTTC. Translating it yields CASSQDRASAEQYF.

The chain uses TRBV5-1 and TRBJ1-2; TRBD1 matches at 7 bases. In germline, CDR1 is SGHRS, CDR2 YFSETQ. The V segment lost 0 bases and the J segment 3 bases; nucleotides outside the gene matches: 2. CDR3 length: 14 amino acids. This CDR3 reads CASSLVQGDYGYTF. CDR3 DNA: TGCGCCAGCAGCTTGGTCCAGGGGGACTATGGCTACACCTTC.

The chain has TRBV19 and TRBJ2-1, with 11 positions matching TRBD2. CDR3 length: 16 residues. The trim removed 4 bases at V and 7 bases at J, leaving 9 bases unmatched. Germline values: CDR1 LNHDA, CDR2 SQIVND (reference sequence). The CDR3 reads CASSKLAGGLDNEQFF. The CDR3 DNA reads as TGTGCCAGTAGTAAATTAGCGGGAGGGTTGGATAATGAGCAGTTCTTC.